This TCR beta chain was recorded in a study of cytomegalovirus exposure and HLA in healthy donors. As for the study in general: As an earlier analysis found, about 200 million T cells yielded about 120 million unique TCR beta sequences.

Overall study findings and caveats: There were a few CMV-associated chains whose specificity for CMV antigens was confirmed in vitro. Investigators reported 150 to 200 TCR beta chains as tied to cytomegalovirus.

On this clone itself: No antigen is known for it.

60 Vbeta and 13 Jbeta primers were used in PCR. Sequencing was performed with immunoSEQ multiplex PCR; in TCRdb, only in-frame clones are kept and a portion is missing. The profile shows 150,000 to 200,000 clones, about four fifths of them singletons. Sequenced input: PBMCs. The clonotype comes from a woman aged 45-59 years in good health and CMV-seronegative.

CDR3: CASSHRHERLAGGQNSVPDTQYF. CDR3 nucleotide sequence: TGCGCCAGCAGTCACCGACATGAACGACTAGCGGGGGGGCAAAACTCTGTTCCAGATACGCAGTATTTT. The chain employs TRBV23-1 and TRBJ2-3; TRBD2 matches 14 bases. TRBV23-1 carries the ORF label, with uncertain function. V was pared by 3 bases and J by 4 bases, with 24 bases of the junction left unmatched. This CDR3 contains 23 residues.